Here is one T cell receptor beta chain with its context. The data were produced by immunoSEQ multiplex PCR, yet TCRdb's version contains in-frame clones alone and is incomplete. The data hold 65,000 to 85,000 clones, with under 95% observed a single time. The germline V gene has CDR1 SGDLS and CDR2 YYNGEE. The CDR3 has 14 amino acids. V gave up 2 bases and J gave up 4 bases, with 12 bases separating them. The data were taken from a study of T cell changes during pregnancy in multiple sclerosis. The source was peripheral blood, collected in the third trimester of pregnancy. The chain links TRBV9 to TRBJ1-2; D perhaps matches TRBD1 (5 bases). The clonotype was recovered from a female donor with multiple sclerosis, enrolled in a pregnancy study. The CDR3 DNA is TGTGCCAGCAGCGTCCAGGGAGGGAGCTATGGCTACACCTTC. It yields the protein CASSVQGGSYGYTF. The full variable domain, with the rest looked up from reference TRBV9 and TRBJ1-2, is DSGVTQTPKHLITATGQRVTLRCSPRSGDLSVYWYQQSLDQGLQFLIQYYNGEERAKGNILERFSAQQFPDLHSELNLSSLELGDSALYFCASSVQGGSYGYTFGSGTRLTVV.